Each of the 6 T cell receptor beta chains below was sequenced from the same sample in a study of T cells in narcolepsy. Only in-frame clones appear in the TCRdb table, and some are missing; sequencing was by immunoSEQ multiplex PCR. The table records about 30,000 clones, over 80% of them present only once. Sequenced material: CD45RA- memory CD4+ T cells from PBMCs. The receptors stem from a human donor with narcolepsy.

Here the CDR3 reads CASSQDDSYGYTF. The CDR3 bases are TGTGCCAGCAGCCAAGATGACTCCTATGGCTACACCTTC. The V call is TRBV14, the J call TRBJ1-2; D unclear. There are 13 residues in the CDR3. From germline, CDR1 is SGHDN and CDR2 FVKESK. V was pared by 0 bases and J by 4 bases, with 6 bases between.

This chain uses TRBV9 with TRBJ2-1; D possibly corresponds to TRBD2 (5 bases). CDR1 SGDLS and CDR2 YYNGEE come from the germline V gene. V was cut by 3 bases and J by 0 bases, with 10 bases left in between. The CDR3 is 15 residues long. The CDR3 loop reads CASSGSGASYNEQFF. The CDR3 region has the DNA TGTGCCAGCAGCGGGAGCGGCGCCTCCTACAATGAGCAGTTCTTC.

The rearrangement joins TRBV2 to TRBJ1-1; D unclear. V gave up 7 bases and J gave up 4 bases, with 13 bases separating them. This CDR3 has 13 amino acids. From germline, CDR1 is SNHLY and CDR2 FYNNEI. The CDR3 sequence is CASTHEGGTEAFF. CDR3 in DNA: TGTGCCAGCACACATGAGGGTGGCACTGAAGCTTTCTTT.

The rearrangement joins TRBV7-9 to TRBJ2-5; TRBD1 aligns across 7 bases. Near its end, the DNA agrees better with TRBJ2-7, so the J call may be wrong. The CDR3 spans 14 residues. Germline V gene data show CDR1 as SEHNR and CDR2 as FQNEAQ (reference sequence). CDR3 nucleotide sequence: TGTGCCAGCAGCACGGGGACAGCTACCTACGAGCAGTACTTC. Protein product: CASSTGTATYEQYF.

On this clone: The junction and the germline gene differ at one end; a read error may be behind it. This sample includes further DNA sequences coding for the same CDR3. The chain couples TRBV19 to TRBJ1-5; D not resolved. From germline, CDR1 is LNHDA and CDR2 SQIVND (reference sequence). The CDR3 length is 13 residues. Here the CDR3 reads CASSVHGDQPQHF. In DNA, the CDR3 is TGTGCCAGTAGTGTCCATGGTGATCAGCCCCAGCATTTC.

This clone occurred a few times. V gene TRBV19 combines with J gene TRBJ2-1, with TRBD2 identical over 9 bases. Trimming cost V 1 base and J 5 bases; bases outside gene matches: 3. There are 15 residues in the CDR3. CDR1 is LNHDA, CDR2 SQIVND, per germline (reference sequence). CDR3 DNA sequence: TGTGCCAGTAGTATAGGGCGGGGGGGAAACAATGAGCAGTTCTTC. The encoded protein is CASSIGRGGNNEQFF. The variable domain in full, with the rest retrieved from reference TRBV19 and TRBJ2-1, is DGGITQSPKYLFRKEGQNVTLSCEQNLNHDAMYWYRQDPGQGLRLIYYSQIVNDFQKGDIAEGYSVSREKKESFPLTVTSAQKNPTAFYLCASSIGRGGNNEQFFGPGTRLTVL.